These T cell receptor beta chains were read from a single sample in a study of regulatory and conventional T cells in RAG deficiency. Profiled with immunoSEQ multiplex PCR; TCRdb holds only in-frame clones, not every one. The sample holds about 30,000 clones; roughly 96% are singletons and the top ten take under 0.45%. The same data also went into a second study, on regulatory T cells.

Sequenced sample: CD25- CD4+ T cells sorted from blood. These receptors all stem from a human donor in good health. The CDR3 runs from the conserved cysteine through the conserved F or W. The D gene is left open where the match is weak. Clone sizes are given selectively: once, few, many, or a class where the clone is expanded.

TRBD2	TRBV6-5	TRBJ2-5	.	TGTGCCACGTCCAGGGTGGGGGGGCAAGAGACCCAGTACTTC	CATSRVGGQETQYF
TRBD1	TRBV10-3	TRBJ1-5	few	TGTGCCATCAGTGGGACAGGGGGGGATCAGCCCCAGCATTTT	CAISGTGGDQPQHF
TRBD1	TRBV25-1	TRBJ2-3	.	TGTGCCAGCAACAAGGACAGGTCATTCCCCAATCCGCAGTATTTT	CASNKDRSFPNPQYF
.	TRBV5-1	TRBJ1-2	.	TGCGCCAGCAGCTTGAGTGAGGGTATTTATGGCTACACCTTC	CASSLSEGIYGYTF
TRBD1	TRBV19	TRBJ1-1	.	TGTGCCAGTAGTGCAACAGGGGGCTTTCGAAAGGTCAGTGAAGCTTTCTTT	CASSATGGFRKVSEAFF
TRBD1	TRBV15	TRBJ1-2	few	TGTGCCACCAGCAGACGATACGCCAGGGGGATGGACGGCTACACCTTC	CATSRRYARGMDGYTF
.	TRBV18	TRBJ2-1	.	TGTGCCAGCTCACCACCGCTAGCCCCTTCGGGATATGAGCAGTTCTTC	CASSPPLAPSGYEQFF
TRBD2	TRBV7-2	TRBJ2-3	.	TGTGCCAGCAGCTTAGAACTAGCGGGAGGAGCAGATACGCAGTATTTT	CASSLELAGGADTQYF
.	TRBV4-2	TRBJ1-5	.	TGTGCCAGCAGCCAAGGGGGCTGGAATCAGCCCCAGCATTTT	CASSQGGWNQPQHF
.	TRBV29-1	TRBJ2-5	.	TGCAGCATATTACCCGGACAGCCCGCGGAGACCCAGTACTTC	CSILPGQPAETQYF
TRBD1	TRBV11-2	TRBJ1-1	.	TGTGCCAGCAGCCAACAGGGGGCTTTGAACACTGAAGCTTTCTTT	CASSQQGALNTEAFF